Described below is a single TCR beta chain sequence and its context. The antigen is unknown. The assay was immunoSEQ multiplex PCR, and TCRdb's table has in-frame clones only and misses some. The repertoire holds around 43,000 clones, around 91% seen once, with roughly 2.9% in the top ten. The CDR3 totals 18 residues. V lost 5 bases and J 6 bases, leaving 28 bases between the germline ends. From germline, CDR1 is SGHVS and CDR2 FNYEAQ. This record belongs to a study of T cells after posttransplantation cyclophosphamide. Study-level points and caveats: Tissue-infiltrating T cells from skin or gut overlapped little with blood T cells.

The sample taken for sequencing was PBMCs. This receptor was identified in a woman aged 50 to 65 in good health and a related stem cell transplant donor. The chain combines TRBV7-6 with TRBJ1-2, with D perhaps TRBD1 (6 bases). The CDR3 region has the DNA TGTGCCAGCAGCCAGACCGCGCAACCAACAGGGTATTTCAATGGCTACACCTTC. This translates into CASSQTAQPTGYFNGYTF.